The T cell receptor beta chain under discussion was sequenced for a study of blood T cell repertoires in COVID-19. The overall study: Cohort 3 donors were reported recovered after two negative PCRs, clearance, or symptom resolution. The cDNA or gDNA used as material had been derived from T cells, B-cell-depleted T cells, or PBMCs.

The germline V gene encodes CDR1 KGHDR and CDR2 SFDVKD. Between the trimmed V and J ends, which lost 5 bases and 5 bases, there was a span of 8 bases. There are 13 residues in the CDR3. Authors' processing steps: Reference gene primer amplification gave nucleated cell count estimates. Only in-frame clones appear in the TCRdb table, and some are missing; sequencing was by immunoSEQ multiplex PCR. That table supplies the V and J calls and clone size; D and trimming were determined from the DNA. The sample holds approximately 250,000 clones; about 88% are singletons and the top ten take roughly 2%. Those enrolled, adults aged roughly 18 to 89 years, came from around 24 US areas.

The sequence came from a woman in her fifties or sixties in a cohort exposed to, infected with or recovered from COVID-19 (not recorded which). V and J are TRBV24-1 and TRBJ2-2; D gene uncertain. Sequencing input: PBMCs or T cells enriched from blood (not recorded which). CDR3 DNA: TGTGCCACCAGTGTTAAGAGTACCGGGGAGCTGTTTTTT. This sequence encodes CATSVKSTGELFF.